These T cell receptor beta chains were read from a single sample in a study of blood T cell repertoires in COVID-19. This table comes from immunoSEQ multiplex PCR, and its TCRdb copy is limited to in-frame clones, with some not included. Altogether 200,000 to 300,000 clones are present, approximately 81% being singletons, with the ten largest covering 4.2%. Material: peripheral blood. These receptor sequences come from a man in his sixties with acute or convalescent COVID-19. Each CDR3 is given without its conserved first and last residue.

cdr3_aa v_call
ASSLLQGHLAMGYT TRBV28
ASSLGGQGASGTNEKLF TRBV5-1
ASSYRIDGTQY TRBV12-3/TRBV12-4
ASRSTSGSSLEQY TRBV11-2
ASSSNGRLGKNIQY TRBV7-9
ASTPTSGQVATNEKLF TRBV4-2
ASSRYDTQY TRBV12-3/TRBV12-4
ASSPGGTGRNEKLF TRBV4-1
ASSVSSGQSNSPLH TRBV9
SVLGPQETQY TRBV29-1
ASSYPRQGVRAGELF TRBV6-2/TRBV6-3
ASSPDRLNTEAF TRBV18
ASSPGMTYSGNTIY TRBV18
SVEGGRGADTQY TRBV29-1
ASSIRRGDNQPQH TRBV19
AGSFYSQQEAF TRBV12-3/TRBV12-4
ASNPSGSVNEQF TRBV19
ASSFRDRGPNYSNQPQH TRBV7-3
ASSFRSDTQY TRBV5-1
ASSTSGSNYGYT TRBV3-1/TRBV3-2
SASLATGDEKLF TRBV20-1
ASSRGTLNQPQH TRBV4-1
AWRPGQGGGYT TRBV30
ASSVLGWRGEETETQY TRBV19
ASSLAVRRDYGYT TRBV5-1
ASSPVAGGGETQY TRBV18
ASTPGTSGGQF TRBV6-5
ASSSGAVEAQH TRBV7-9
ASSLDTGAPEQF TRBV5-1
ASRQGGTGELF TRBV27
ASSSRDRGRSANEKLF TRBV5-1
SVVEGGTDTQY TRBV29-1
ASSAGGAGGTDTQY TRBV5-4
SVRGRGAIHEQF TRBV29-1
ASSLSSAGRTYNEQF TRBV4-2
ASSWDSSSYNSPLH TRBV7-2
ASSGSGRGTQY TRBV12-3/TRBV12-4
ASSLGYRGRKNEQF TRBV7-6
ASSLAGRTDTEAF TRBV5-4
ASSLAVSGNTIY TRBV5-1
SVEIFAGKGYT TRBV29-1
ASSSPRRWETQY TRBV27
ASSFLQGDTGELF TRBV11-2
ASSPRGTGGLF TRBV9
AWSVGGQGGTKNIQY TRBV30
ASSHLLAGGGETQY TRBV4-1
ASSLEGIFYEQY TRBV7-2
AIRTGLEGYT TRBV10-3
ASTNARGEQY TRBV11-2
ASSLGTRGNTIY TRBV5-1
ASSYSDRAGYNEQF TRBV6-2/TRBV6-3
ASSPPGLAGAYNEQF TRBV18
ASSLVVTGVIHEQF TRBV5-1